This entry lists 27 T cell receptor beta chains sequenced from one sample in a study of T cell responses to AZD1222 COVID-19 vaccine. Clones were read by immunoSEQ multiplex PCR, and TCRdb kept only the in-frame ones, dropping some. The table shows about 180,000 clones, with 88% occurring only once. Sequencing used peripheral blood, obtained on day 0 of AZD1222 vaccination. The receptors were sampled from an adult in good health.

The chain joins TRBV11-2 to TRBJ2-1; 12 nucleotides line up with TRBD2. The germline gives CDR1 SGHAT, CDR2 FQNNGV. The junction had 1 base not matched to a gene; V was cut back by 3 bases and J by 4 bases. The CDR3 sequence is 15 residues long. This chain's CDR3 is CASSFGLAGYNEQFF. The DNA of the CDR3 is TGTGCCAGCAGCTTCGGACTAGCGGGGTACAATGAGCAGTTCTTC.

The chain joins TRBV2 to TRBJ1-2; 7 bases are shared with TRBD1. Per the germline V gene, CDR1 is SNHLY and CDR2 is FYNNEI. The CDR3 is 14 residues long. V trimming: 4 bases; J trimming: 0 bases; junction bases outside the gene matches: 2. The CDR3: CASSGTGANYGYTF. CDR3 nucleotides: TGTGCCAGCAGTGGGACAGGCGCTAACTATGGCTACACCTTC.

The chain carries TRBV6-5 and TRBJ1-1; 8 nucleotides match TRBD1. V gave up 6 bases and J gave up 11 bases; unmatched junction bases: 8. The germline V gene encodes CDR1 MNHEY and CDR2 SVGAGI. There are 12 residues in the CDR3. The CDR3 nucleotides read TGTGCCAGCAGCCAGACAGGGGTGGGCGCTTTCTTT. It translates to CASSQTGVGAFF.

The table lists this clone with a count of one. V gene TRBV6-1 combines with J gene TRBJ1-3; D ambiguous. The V and J ends lost 3 bases and 0 bases respectively, with 12 bases between them. The CDR3 contains 16 residues. The germline V gene encodes CDR1 MNHNS and CDR2 SASEGT. The chain's CDR3 is CASSDLTLASGNTIYF. As DNA, the CDR3 is TGTGCCAGCAGTGACCTAACGTTGGCCTCTGGAAACACCATATATTTT.

The CDR3, as DNA: TGTGCCAGCAGCTCTAGCGGGGGGCGCTCACACGAGACCCAGTACTTC. This encodes CASSSSGGRSHETQYF. The chain recombines TRBV5-4 with TRBJ2-5; 11 nucleotides agree with TRBD2. J gave up 5 bases and V 3 bases, and 9 bases lay outside the gene matches. The CDR3 runs to 16 residues. Germline CDR1 reads SGHNT; CDR2 reads YYREEE (reference sequence).

This sequence joins TRBV7-6 and TRBJ1-1; no definite D call. Trimming removed 5 bases at V and 6 bases at J, with 16 bases between. The CDR3 covers 14 residues. The germline CDR1 and CDR2 sequences are SGHVS and FNYEAQ. In DNA form, the CDR3 reads TGTGCCAGCAGCCCAATTGGGCACCTCGCTGAAGCTTTCTTT. This codes for CASSPIGHLAEAFF.

The genes are TRBV19 and TRBJ2-3; possible D gene TRBD2, 5 bases. Trimming pared 5 bases from V and 3 bases from J, leaving 9 bases between. This CDR3 region has 13 residues. Germline loops: CDR1 LNHDA, CDR2 SQIVND (reference sequence). The CDR3 bases are TGTGCCAGTAGTGAGGGTGTAACAGATACGCAGTATTTT. This encodes CASSEGVTDTQYF.

The chain links TRBV13 to TRBJ1-1, with TRBD1 matching 11 bases. V lost 0 bases, J lost 3 bases, and 9 bases stayed unmatched. The CDR3 length is 18 residues. Germline V CDR1 and CDR2: PRHDT, FYEKMQ (reference sequence). CDR3 bases: TGTGCCAGCAGCTTAGGCCGGGACAGGGGGAATAGGTACACTGAAGCTTTCTTT. As protein: CASSLGRDRGNRYTEAFF.

This clone was observed a handful of times. CDR3 sequence reads: CASSAARGQNTEAFF. The CDR3 DNA sequence: TGTGCCAGCAGTGCAGCCCGGGGCCAGAACACTGAAGCTTTCTTT. The genes are TRBV6-2 or TRBV6-3 and TRBJ1-1, with D possibly being TRBD1 (5 bases). CDR3 length: 15 amino acids. From germline, CDR1 is MNHEY and CDR2 SVGEGT. Trimming stripped 5 bases from V and 1 base from J, with 14 bases between.

The chain carries TRBV5-8 and TRBJ1-5; D ambiguous. Per germline, CDR1 SGHTS and CDR2 YDEGEE. Trimming shortened V by 2 bases and J by 4 bases, and 13 bases separated the two germline ends. This CDR3 region has 15 residues. The CDR3 sequence: CASSFRLGINQPQHF. CDR3 coding DNA: TGTGCCAGCAGCTTTAGGCTGGGGATAAATCAGCCCCAGCATTTT.

The chain is built from TRBV4-3 and TRBJ1-1; tentatively, D is TRBD1 (5 bases). Germline assignment: CDR1 LGHNA and CDR2 YSLEER. This CDR3 has 14 residues. The V end was cut by 4 bases, the J end by 4 bases, with 13 bases between. CDR3 nucleotides: TGCGCCAGCAGCCTCACCGGGACCGGCACTGAAGCTTTCTTT. The encoded protein is CASSLTGTGTEAFF.

The chain links TRBV2 to TRBJ1-5; no clear D. The CDR3 length is 12 residues. The V and J ends lost 2 bases and 8 bases respectively, with 7 bases between them. Germline V gives CDR1 SNHLY, CDR2 FYNNEI. In DNA form, the CDR3 reads TGTGCCAGCAGTGAAATTGAGGAGCCCCAGCATTTT. It encodes CASSEIEEPQHF.

This clone occurred a few times. The sample has other DNA sequences that encode this CDR3 too. The chain joins TRBV6-1 to TRBJ1-4; D remains unclear. Per the germline V gene, CDR1 is MNHNS and CDR2 is SASEGT. The V and J ends lost 2 bases and 8 bases respectively, with 3 bases between them. This CDR3 comprises 11 residues. Here the CDR3 reads CASSELEKLFF. The CDR3 region has the DNA TGTGCCAGCAGTGAACTGGAAAAACTGTTTTTT.

On this clone itself: The same CDR3 can be traced to other DNA sequences in this sample. The V call is TRBV12-3 or TRBV12-4, the J call TRBJ2-7; D not resolved. CDR3 length: 12 amino acids. Between the trimmed V and J ends, which lost 6 bases and 4 bases, there was a span of 10 bases. DNA of the CDR3: TGTGCCAGCAGGGGCGGATCGTACGAGCAGTACTTC. Encoded protein: CASRGGSYEQYF.

The V and J genes are TRBV5-6 and TRBJ2-7; D is unclear. The CDR3 is 15 amino acids. Germline CDR1 is SGHDT and CDR2 is YYEEEE. V gave up 2 bases and J gave up 0 bases, with 12 bases separating them. The chain's CDR3 is CASSLGPPASYEQYF. In DNA form, the CDR3 reads TGTGCCAGCAGCTTAGGTCCCCCGGCCTCCTACGAGCAGTACTTC.

The chain employs TRBV28 and TRBJ1-5; D uncertain. Per the germline V gene, CDR1 is MDHEN and CDR2 is SYDVKM. Trimming removed 6 bases at V and 2 bases at J, with 11 bases between. The CDR3 consists of 14 residues. CDR3 bases: TGTGCCAGCAGGGACCATGGGGGCAATCAGCCCCAGCATTTT. It codes for CASRDHGGNQPQHF.

The V gene is TRBV5-1, the J gene TRBJ1-4, with 7 bases lining up with TRBD1. The ends lost 6 bases at V and 8 bases at J; junction bases unmatched: 10. Germline CDR1 is SGHRS and CDR2 is YFSETQ. CDR3 size: 14 residues. The CDR3 here is CASTQDGDSEKLFF. The CDR3 DNA reads TGCGCCAGCACCCAAGACGGGGACAGCGAAAAACTGTTTTTT. Based on the CDR3 plus reference TRBV5-1 and TRBJ1-4, the full variable domain is KAGVTQTPRYLIKTRGQQVTLSCSPISGHRSVSWYQQTPGQGLQFLFEYFSETQRNKGNFPGRFSGRQFSNSRSEMNVSTLELGDSALYLCASTQDGDSEKLFFGSGTQLSVL.

CDR3 residues: CAISEGTAMFYGYTF. CDR3 coding DNA: TGTGCCATCAGTGAAGGGACGGCGATGTTCTATGGCTACACCTTC. The chain joins TRBV10-3 to TRBJ1-2; possible D gene TRBD1, 5 bases. Per the germline V gene, CDR1 is ENHRY and CDR2 is SYGVKD. The CDR3 runs to 15 residues. The ends were cut back, 3 bases at V and 4 bases at J, with 15 bases in the middle.

The CDR3 loop reads CASSREGSAGELFF. The CDR3 DNA sequence: TGTGCCAGCAGCCGAGAGGGGTCTGCCGGGGAGCTGTTTTTT. The chain carries TRBV6-4 and TRBJ2-2, with D perhaps matching TRBD1 or TRBD2 (5 bases each). CDR3 size: 14 residues. Per germline, CDR1 MRHNA and CDR2 SNTAGT. V lost 6 bases and J 6 bases, leaving 14 bases between the germline ends.

This clone was seen a few times. The gene calls are TRBV4-1 and TRBJ1-2; no definite D call. The CDR3 spans 17 residues. Germline CDR1 is MGHRA and CDR2 is YSYEKL. Trimming shortened V by 0 bases and J by 4 bases, and 18 bases separated the two germline ends. In DNA, the CDR3 is TGCGCCAGCAGCCAAGAGTGGGAAGAGGGAACGCTCTATGGCTACACCTTC. Translating it yields CASSQEWEEGTLYGYTF.

The rearrangement joins TRBV27 to TRBJ1-3; D is ambiguous. Per germline, CDR1 MNHEY and CDR2 SMNVEV (reference sequence). The ends were cut back, 3 bases at V and 2 bases at J, with 5 bases in the middle. This CDR3 is built from 13 residues. This CDR3 reads CASSFGAGNTIYF. DNA for the CDR3: TGTGCCAGCAGTTTTGGTGCTGGAAACACCATATATTTT.

V is TRBV11-1 and J is TRBJ2-7; the D call may be TRBD1 or TRBD2 (5 bases each). CDR3 size: 14 residues. Germline V gives CDR1 SGHAT, CDR2 FQDESV (reference sequence). The V gene lost 0 bases and the J gene lost 3 bases, with 9 bases spanning the gap. The CDR3 coding sequence is TGTGCCAGCAGCTTAGCGGGGGAGAACTACGAGCAGTACTTC. It encodes CASSLAGENYEQYF.

The CDR3 protein is CASRDRNQPQHF. DNA for the CDR3: TGTGCCAGCAGGGACAGGAATCAGCCCCAGCATTTT. The chain combines TRBV27 with TRBJ1-5, with 7 bases fitting TRBD1. Trimming cost V 6 bases and J 4 bases; bases outside gene matches: 0. Looked up from germline, CDR1 is MNHEY and CDR2 is SMNVEV (reference sequence). This CDR3 region has 12 residues.

This clone was counted only a few times. The chain is built from TRBV30 and TRBJ2-7; the D is unclear. Germline V gene data show CDR1 as GTSNPN and CDR2 as SVGIG (reference sequence). The CDR3 runs 13 residues. Trimming removed 1 base from V and 2 bases from J, with 9 bases in between. The CDR3: CAWSGQVTYEQYF. DNA for the CDR3: TGTGCCTGGAGTGGGCAAGTCACCTACGAGCAGTACTTC.

A single count supports this clone. V gene TRBV27 combines with J gene TRBJ1-1; TRBD1 aligns across 7 bases. Trimming cost V 4 bases and J 6 bases; bases outside gene matches: 5. Looked up from germline, CDR1 is MNHEY and CDR2 is SMNVEV (reference sequence). The CDR3 totals 13 residues. The CDR3 is CASSSPGQSEAFF. The DNA for the CDR3 is TGTGCCAGCAGTTCACCGGGACAGTCTGAAGCTTTCTTT.

The V gene is TRBV11-3, the J gene TRBJ1-1; possible D gene TRBD1, 5 bases. CDR3 length equals 13 residues. The germline V and J ends were trimmed by 1 base and 6 bases, with 9 bases remaining between them. Germline V gene lookup returns CDR1 SGHNT and CDR2 YENEEA. The CDR3 DNA follows: TGTGCCAGCAGCTTAGCGTGGGGCGCTGAAGCTTTCTTT. Translated: CASSLAWGAEAFF.

The rearrangement uses TRBV5-1 and TRBJ2-7, with TRBD2 as a possible D gene (5 bases). Germline assignment: CDR1 SGHRS and CDR2 YFSETQ. The length of the CDR3 is 20 residues. V lost 0 bases, J lost 4 bases, and 29 bases lay in between. CDR3 nucleotide sequence: TGCGCCAGCAGCTTGGGGGAATCTTCAGAGGGAATCAGGAGCCTTTACGAGCAGTACTTC. Amino acid sequence: CASSLGESSEGIRSLYEQYF. Looking up the rest from reference TRBV5-1 and TRBJ2-7 gives the full variable domain: KAGVTQTPRYLIKTRGQQVTLSCSPISGHRSVSWYQQTPGQGLQFLFEYFSETQRNKGNFPGRFSGRQFSNSRSEMNVSTLELGDSALYLCASSLGESSEGIRSLYEQYFGPGTRLTVT.